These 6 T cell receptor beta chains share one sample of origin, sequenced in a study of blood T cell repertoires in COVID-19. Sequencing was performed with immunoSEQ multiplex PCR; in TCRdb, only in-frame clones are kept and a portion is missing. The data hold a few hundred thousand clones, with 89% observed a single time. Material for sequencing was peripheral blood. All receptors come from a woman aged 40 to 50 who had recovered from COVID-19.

The CDR3 region has the DNA TGTGCCAGCAGCTTACGGGGGACGGGGTCCTACGAGCAGTACGTC. Protein sequence: CASSLRGTGSYEQYV. V and J are TRBV5-6 and TRBJ2-7, with D maybe TRBD2 (6 bases). Trimming took 2 bases from V and 1 from J, leaving 13 bases between them. The germline V gene encodes CDR1 SGHDT and CDR2 YYEEEE. This CDR3 contains 15 residues.

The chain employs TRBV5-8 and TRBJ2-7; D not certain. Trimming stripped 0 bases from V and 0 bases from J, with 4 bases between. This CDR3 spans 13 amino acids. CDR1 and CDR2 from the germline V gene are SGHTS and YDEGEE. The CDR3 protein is CASSLDTSYEQYV. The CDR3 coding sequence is TGTGCCAGCAGCTTGGACACCTCCTACGAGCAGTACGTC.

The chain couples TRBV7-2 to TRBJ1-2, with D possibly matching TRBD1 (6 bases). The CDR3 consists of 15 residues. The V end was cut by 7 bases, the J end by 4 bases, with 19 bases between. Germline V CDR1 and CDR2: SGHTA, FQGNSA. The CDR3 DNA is TGTGCCAGCACTACTCCCACAGGGATAGGCTATGGCTACACCTTC. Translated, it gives CASTTPTGIGYGYTF.

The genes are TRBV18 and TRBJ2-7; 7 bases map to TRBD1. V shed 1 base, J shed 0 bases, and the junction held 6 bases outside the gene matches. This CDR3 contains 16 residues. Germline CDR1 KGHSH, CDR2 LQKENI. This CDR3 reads CASSPQGARNSYEQYF. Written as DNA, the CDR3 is TGTGCCAGCTCACCACAGGGGGCGCGGAACTCCTACGAGCAGTACTTC.

Written as DNA, the CDR3 is TGTGCCAGCAGCTTGACAGGGGGATTGGGCGAGCAGTACTTC. This encodes CASSLTGGLGEQYF. The chain joins TRBV5-6 to TRBJ2-7, with 8 bases identical to TRBD1. The CDR3 sequence is 14 residues long. Germline-derived CDR1 and CDR2 are SGHDT and YYEEEE. The ends lost 1 base at V and 6 bases at J; junction bases unmatched: 6.

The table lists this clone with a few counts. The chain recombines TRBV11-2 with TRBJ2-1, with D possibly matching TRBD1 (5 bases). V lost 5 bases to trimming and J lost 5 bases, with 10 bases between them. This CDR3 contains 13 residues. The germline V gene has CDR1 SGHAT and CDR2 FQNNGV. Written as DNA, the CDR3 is TGTGCCAGCAGCCCAGGGCCCAACAATGAGCAGTTCTTC. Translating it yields CASSPGPNNEQFF.